Presented here are 14 T cell receptor beta chains from one specimen sequenced in a study of naive CD8 T cells in extremely preterm neonates. The protocol was immunoSEQ multiplex PCR, while the TCRdb copy is restricted to in-frame clones and leaves out a portion. There are 5,500 to 7,500 clones in the sample; just under 98% occur only once, and 1% to 1.5% lies in the top ten. Source material: naive CD8+ T cells from blood. These TCRs come from a human donor in good health.

The genes are TRBV9 and TRBJ2-1, with 8 bases that match TRBD2. The V and J ends lost 0 bases and 8 bases, in that order; junction bases with no gene match: 7. This CDR3 region has 15 residues. Germline CDR1 is SGDLS and CDR2 is YYNGEE. CDR3 residues: CASSVGAGVRDEQFF. The CDR3 coding sequence is TGTGCCAGCAGCGTAGGAGCGGGAGTTAGGGATGAGCAGTTCTTC.

The chain employs TRBV6-1 and TRBJ2-3; 7 bases match TRBD2. The CDR3 totals 14 residues. The V and J ends lost 3 bases and 7 bases, in that order; junction bases with no gene match: 7. Germline V gene lookup returns CDR1 MNHNS and CDR2 SASEGT. The CDR3 sequence is CASSDPAGRNTQYF. The DNA for the CDR3 is TGTGCCAGCAGTGACCCAGCGGGGAGAAATACGCAGTATTTT.

The V gene is TRBV4-1, the J gene TRBJ2-7; 10 bases are a match to TRBD1. After removal of 2 bases from V and 3 bases from J, the junction contained 7 bases not matched to a gene. This CDR3 is 16 amino acids long. Germline CDR1 reads MGHRA; CDR2 reads YSYEKL. The CDR3 here is CASSQTPDRGHYEQYF. CDR3 DNA sequence: TGCGCCAGCAGCCAAACTCCTGACAGGGGGCACTACGAGCAGTACTTC.

This rearrangement joins TRBV15 to TRBJ2-7; 7 nucleotides agree with TRBD2. This CDR3 has 14 amino acids. The V gene's germline CDR1 is LNHNV and CDR2 YYDKDF (reference sequence). Trimming took 5 bases from V and 4 from J; bases not matched to a gene: 8. CDR3 region: CATSGGSRNYEQYF. The CDR3 DNA follows: TGTGCCACCAGCGGCGGGAGTCGGAATTACGAGCAGTACTTC. Based on the CDR3 plus reference TRBV15 and TRBJ2-7, the full variable domain is DAMVIQNPRYQVTQFGKPVTLSCSQTLNHNVMYWYQQKSSQAPKLLFHYYDKDFNNEADTPDNFQSRRPNTSFCFLDIRSPGLGDTAMYLCATSGGSRNYEQYFGPGTRLTVT.

The J gene is TRBJ1-1, the V gene TRBV7-9; TRBD1 might be the D (5 bases). V lost 1 base and J 3 bases, leaving 9 bases between the germline ends. Germline lookup yields CDR1 SEHNR and CDR2 FQNEAQ (reference sequence). This CDR3 comprises 14 residues. CDR3 protein: CASSLVQGYTEAFF. The CDR3 DNA sequence: TGTGCCAGCAGCTTAGTTCAGGGTTACACTGAAGCTTTCTTT.

The rearrangement joins TRBV7-9 to TRBJ2-7; 9 bases line up with TRBD1. V shed 5 bases and J 5 bases; nucleotides not matched to a gene: 10. This CDR3 comprises 15 residues. CDR1 and CDR2 from the germline V gene are SEHNR and FQNEAQ (reference sequence). For the CDR3, the DNA is TGTGCCAGCAGCATTCCCGGGACAGGGAGTCACGAGCAGTACTTC. It translates to CASSIPGTGSHEQYF.

The chain is built from TRBV9 and TRBJ2-4; D is undetermined. The V gene's germline CDR1 is SGDLS and CDR2 YYNGEE. This CDR3 comprises 15 residues. Deletions cut 4 bases from V and 3 bases from J, with 14 bases between. The CDR3 loop reads CASSQAGQVKNIQYF. CDR3 coding DNA: TGTGCCAGCAGCCAGGCAGGTCAGGTCAAAAACATTCAGTACTTC. The full variable domain, its missing parts supplied by reference TRBV9 and TRBJ2-4, is DSGVTQTPKHLITATGQRVTLRCSPRSGDLSVYWYQQSLDQGLQFLIQYYNGEERAKGNILERFSAQQFPDLHSELNLSSLELGDSALYFCASSQAGQVKNIQYFGAGTRLSVL.

The rearrangement uses TRBV6-5 and TRBJ2-7; D possibly corresponds to TRBD2 (6 bases). V lost 5 bases and J 5 bases, leaving 13 bases between the germline ends. This CDR3 is built from 13 residues. CDR1 is MNHEY, CDR2 SVGAGI, per germline. Here the CDR3 DNA reads TGTGCCAGCAGTAAACTAGCTGCCGACGAGCAGTACTTC. This encodes CASSKLAADEQYF.

The chain recombines TRBV19 with TRBJ1-2; the match to TRBD1 covers 8 bases. J gave up 7 bases and V 0 bases, and 4 bases lay outside the gene matches. The germline gives CDR1 LNHDA, CDR2 SQIVND (reference sequence). The CDR3 is made up of 14 amino acids. DNA for the CDR3: TGTGCCAGTAGTATAGACAGGGGGCTCCGTGGCTACACCTTC. It codes for CASSIDRGLRGYTF.

The rearrangement links TRBV28 to TRBJ2-7; 8 bases are shared with TRBD1. This CDR3 is built from 15 residues. The V segment lost 7 bases and the J segment 0 bases; nucleotides outside the gene matches: 8. Germline lookup yields CDR1 MDHEN and CDR2 SYDVKM. Here the CDR3 reads CASMPTGAPSYEQYF. The CDR3 nucleotides read TGTGCCAGCATGCCGACAGGGGCCCCCTCCTACGAGCAGTACTTC.

The chain uses TRBV4-2 and TRBJ2-7; 9 positions agree with TRBD2. Germline lookup yields CDR1 LGHNA and CDR2 YNFKEQ. V lost 0 bases and J lost 3; bases outside the gene matches: 6. The CDR3 runs to 16 residues. CDR3 sequence: CASSQETSGIYYEQYF. In DNA, the CDR3 is TGTGCCAGCAGCCAAGAGACTAGCGGCATATACTACGAGCAGTACTTC.

V is TRBV2 and J is TRBJ2-5, with D unclear. Trimming removed 10 bases at V and 2 bases at J, with 8 bases between. This CDR3 comprises 11 residues. Germline assignment: CDR1 SNHLY and CDR2 FYNNEI. The CDR3 is CATHYQETQYF. DNA of the CDR3: TGTGCCACCCACTATCAAGAGACCCAGTACTTC.

The chain is built from TRBV27 and TRBJ2-7, with D maybe TRBD2 (5 bases). CDR3 length: 15 residues. Germline assignment: CDR1 MNHEY and CDR2 SMNVEV (reference sequence). Deletions cut 0 bases from V and 3 bases from J, with 12 bases between. In nucleotides, the CDR3 is TGTGCCAGCAGTTTATCGCCTAGCACAGACTACGAGCAGTACTTC. Protein product: CASSLSPSTDYEQYF.

The rearrangement uses TRBV30 and TRBJ1-3, with D uncertain. The CDR3 is 16 amino acids. Trimming took off 1 base at V and 4 bases at J, with 17 bases between the two ends. Germline assignment: CDR1 GTSNPN and CDR2 SVGIG (reference sequence). CDR3: CAWSAPLRGLGNTIYF. The DNA of the CDR3 is TGTGCCTGGAGTGCACCTTTACGAGGGTTGGGAAACACCATATATTTT.